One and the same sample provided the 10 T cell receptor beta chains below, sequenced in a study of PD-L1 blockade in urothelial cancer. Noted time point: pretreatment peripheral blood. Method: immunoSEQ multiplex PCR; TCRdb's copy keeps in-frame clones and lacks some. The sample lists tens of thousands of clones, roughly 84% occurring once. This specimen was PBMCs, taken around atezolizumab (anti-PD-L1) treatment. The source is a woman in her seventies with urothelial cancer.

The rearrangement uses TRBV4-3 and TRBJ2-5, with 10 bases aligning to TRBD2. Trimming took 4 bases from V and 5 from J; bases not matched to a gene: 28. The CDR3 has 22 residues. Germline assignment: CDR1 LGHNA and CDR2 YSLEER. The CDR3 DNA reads TGCGCCAGCAGCCCTCTACCCCGGGACGGGACTAGCGAAAGGGTGCCAAGCGAGACCCAGTACTTC. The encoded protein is CASSPLPRDGTSERVPSETQYF.

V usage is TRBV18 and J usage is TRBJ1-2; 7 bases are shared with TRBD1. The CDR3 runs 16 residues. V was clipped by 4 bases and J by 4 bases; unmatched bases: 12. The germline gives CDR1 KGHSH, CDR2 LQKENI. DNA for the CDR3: TGTGCCAGCTCACTGCGAGGGACAGTAGTCGGCTATGGCTACACCTTC. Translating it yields CASSLRGTVVGYGYTF.

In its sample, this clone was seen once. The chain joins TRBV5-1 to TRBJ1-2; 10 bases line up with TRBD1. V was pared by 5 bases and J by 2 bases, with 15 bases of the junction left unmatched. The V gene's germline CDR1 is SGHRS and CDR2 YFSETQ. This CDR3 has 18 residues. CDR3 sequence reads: CASSSPSRDRGTNYGYTF. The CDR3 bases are TGCGCCAGCAGTTCCCCATCCCGGGACAGGGGTACGAACTATGGCTACACCTTC.

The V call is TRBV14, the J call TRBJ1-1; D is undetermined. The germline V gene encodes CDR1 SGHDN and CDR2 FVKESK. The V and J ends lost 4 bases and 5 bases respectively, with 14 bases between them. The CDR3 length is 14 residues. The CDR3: CASSPPGYVTEAFF. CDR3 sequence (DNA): TGTGCCAGCAGCCCCCCGGGGTACGTGACTGAAGCTTTCTTT.

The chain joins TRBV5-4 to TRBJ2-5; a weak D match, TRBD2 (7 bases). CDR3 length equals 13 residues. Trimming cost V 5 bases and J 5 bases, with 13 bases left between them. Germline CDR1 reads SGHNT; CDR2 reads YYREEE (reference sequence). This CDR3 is CASSFAGAETQYF. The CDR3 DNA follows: TGTGCCAGCAGTTTCGCGGGGGCTGAGACCCAGTACTTC.

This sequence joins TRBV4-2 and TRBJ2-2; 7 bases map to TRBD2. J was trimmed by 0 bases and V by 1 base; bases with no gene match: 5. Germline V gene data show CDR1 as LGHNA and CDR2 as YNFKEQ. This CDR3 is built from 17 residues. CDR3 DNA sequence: TGTGCCAGCAGCCAAGTTCTCGGACTAGCGAACACCGGGGAGCTGTTTTTT. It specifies CASSQVLGLANTGELFF.

CDR3 in DNA: TGTGCCACCAGCAGAGTTACGGGGGGGACTGAAGCTTTCTTT. It codes for CATSRVTGGTEAFF. The genes are TRBV15 and TRBJ1-1; D is perhaps TRBD1 (5 bases). With 1 base removed from V and 5 bases from J, the gap between germline ends came to 11 bases. The CDR3 covers 14 residues. Germline CDR1 reads LNHNV; CDR2 reads YYDKDF (reference sequence).

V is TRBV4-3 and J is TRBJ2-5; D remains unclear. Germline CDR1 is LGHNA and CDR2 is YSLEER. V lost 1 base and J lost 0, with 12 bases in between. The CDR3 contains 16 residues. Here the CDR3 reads CASSQVSQEHQETQYF. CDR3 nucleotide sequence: TGCGCCAGCAGCCAAGTTTCCCAGGAACACCAAGAGACCCAGTACTTC.

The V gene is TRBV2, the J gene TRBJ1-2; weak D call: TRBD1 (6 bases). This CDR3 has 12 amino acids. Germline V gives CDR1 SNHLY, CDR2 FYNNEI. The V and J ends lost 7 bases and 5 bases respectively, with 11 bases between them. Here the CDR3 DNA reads TGTGCCAGCAAAGGGACACTTTATGGCTACACCTTC. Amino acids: CASKGTLYGYTF.

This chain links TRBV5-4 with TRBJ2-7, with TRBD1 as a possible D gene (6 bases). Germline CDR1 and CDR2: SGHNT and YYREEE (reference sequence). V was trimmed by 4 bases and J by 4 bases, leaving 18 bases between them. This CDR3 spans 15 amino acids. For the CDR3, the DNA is TGTGCCAGCAGCAGCGAACCCCAGGGGATATACGAGCAGTACTTC. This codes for CASSSEPQGIYEQYF.